Listed below are T cell receptor beta chains from one sample, sequenced in a study of beta chain features in type 1 diabetes. Assay: immunoSEQ multiplex PCR; the TCRdb copy retains only in-frame clones and omits some. The table records hundreds of thousands of clones, over 12% of them present only once. Material for sequencing was naive CD4+ T cells from blood. These TCRs come from a man aged 18 to 35 with type 1 diabetes. Each CDR3 is given with its conserved first and last residue. A D gene is named only where the DNA matches it firmly. Clone size appears in some rows only: once, few, many, or a class for an expanded clone.

J,size,length,D,V,CDR3,DNA
TRBJ2-3,-,18,TRBD2,TRBV7-2,CASSLALRLAGGLDTQYF,TGTGCCAGCAGCTTAGCGCTCAGACTAGCGGGAGGGTTGGATACGCAGTATTTT
TRBJ2-1,-,15,-,TRBV19,CASSRARASYNEQFF,TGTGCCAGTAGCCGAGCCCGTGCCTCCTACAATGAGCAGTTCTTC
TRBJ1-6,-,17,-,TRBV18,CASSPGYLYSYNSPLHF,TGTGCCAGCTCTCCCGGATACCTTTACTCCTATAATTCACCCCTCCACTTT
TRBJ2-7,-,15,TRBD1,TRBV5-1,CASSWGTGTRYEQYF,TGCGCCAGCAGCTGGGGGACAGGGACTCGCTACGAGCAGTACTTC
TRBJ1-2,-,14,-,TRBV18,CASSPARDGYGYTF,TGTGCCAGCTCACCCGCCAGGGACGGGTATGGCTACACCTTC
TRBJ2-1,-,20,TRBD2,TRBV9,CASRIFGLAGLFLSYNEQFF,TGTGCCAGCAGAATTTTCGGACTAGCGGGCCTTTTTCTCTCCTACAATGAGCAGTTCTTC
TRBJ1-2,few,15,-,TRBV4-2,CASSQDDRTLYGYTF,TGTGCCAGCAGCCAAGATGACAGGACCCTCTATGGCTACACCTTC
TRBJ2-7,few,14,-,TRBV2,CASTLDINSYEQYF,TGTGCCAGCACGCTGGACATAAATTCCTACGAGCAGTACTTC
TRBJ2-1,-,15,TRBD2,TRBV15,CATSRGAGGGNEQFF,TGTGCCACCAGCAGAGGAGCGGGAGGTGGCAATGAGCAGTTCTTC
TRBJ2-1,-,17,TRBD2,TRBV5-1,CASSLEGRGTPYNEQFF,TGCGCCAGCAGCCTGGAGGGGCGGGGGACCCCCTACAATGAGCAGTTCTTC
TRBJ2-1,-,12,TRBD2,TRBV7-9,CASSLATGGQFF,TGTGCCAGCAGCTTAGCGACGGGAGGTCAGTTCTTC
TRBJ2-7,few,13,-,TRBV5-6,CASSLTGIGEQYF,TGTGCCAGCAGCTTAACAGGGATAGGCGAGCAGTACTTC
TRBJ2-5,-,12,TRBD1,TRBV29-1,CSVPTGQETQYF,TGCAGCGTTCCGACAGGGCAAGAGACCCAGTACTTC
TRBJ1-1,-,13,-,TRBV30,CAWGLRENTEAFF,TGTGCCTGGGGATTGAGGGAGAACACTGAAGCTTTCTTT
TRBJ1-2,few,12,-,TRBV6-5,CASHGRYYGYTF,TGTGCCAGTCATGGACGGTACTATGGCTACACCTTC
TRBJ2-7,-,11,-,TRBV29-1,CSVGSTNEQYF,TGCAGCGTTGGCAGTACCAACGAGCAGTACTTC
TRBJ2-1,-,13,-,TRBV7-9,CASSLLRSGEQFF,TGTGCCAGCAGCTTACTCCGATCCGGTGAGCAGTTCTTC
TRBJ2-1,-,15,-,TRBV4-1,CASSQRYNTYNEQFF,TGCGCCAGCAGCCAACGGTACAACACCTACAATGAGCAGTTCTTC
TRBJ2-3,few,14,TRBD1,TRBV2,CASSVDRESDTQYF,TGTGCCAGCAGTGTCGACAGGGAGTCAGATACGCAGTATTTT
TRBJ1-5,few,14,-,TRBV30,CAWTPTGNDQPQHF,TGTGCCTGGACCCCTACAGGTAACGATCAGCCCCAGCATTTT
TRBJ2-1,-,19,TRBD1,TRBV28,CASNYYPGQGTVAPNEQFF,TGTGCCAGTAATTATTACCCGGGACAGGGGACGGTCGCTCCCAATGAGCAGTTCTTC
TRBJ1-2,few,12,-,TRBV9,CASSPNMYGYTF,TGTGCCAGCAGCCCGAACATGTACGGCTACACCTTC
TRBJ1-1,-,14,TRBD1,TRBV2,CASRYRGPGTEAFF,TGTGCCAGCAGGTACAGGGGGCCGGGCACTGAAGCTTTCTTT
TRBJ2-3,many,14,-,TRBV7-9,CASSPRVGTDTQYF,TGTGCCAGCAGCCCCCGGGTTGGCACAGATACGCAGTATTTT
TRBJ2-5,-,14,-,TRBV5-1,CASSLYGGPETQYF,TGCGCCAGCAGCTTGTACGGCGGGCCGGAGACCCAGTACTTC
TRBJ2-5,few,14,-,TRBV29-1,CSVGFGPNQETQYF,TGCAGCGTTGGATTCGGGCCCAACCAAGAGACCCAGTACTTC
TRBJ2-2,-,15,TRBD1,TRBV28,CASRRTGSGSGELFF,TGTGCCAGCAGGAGGACAGGGTCGGGGTCCGGGGAGCTGTTTTTT
TRBJ2-5,-,14,-,TRBV9,CASSGEGVGETQYF,TGTGCCAGCAGCGGTGAGGGAGTGGGGGAGACCCAGTACTTC
TRBJ2-3,few,11,-,TRBV2,CASSGTGTQYF,TGTGCCAGCAGTGGCACCGGGACGCAGTATTTT
TRBJ2-2,-,14,-,TRBV5-4,CASSPDSFTGELFF,TGTGCCAGCAGCCCCGACTCTTTCACCGGGGAGCTGTTTTTT
TRBJ1-2,few,13,-,TRBV14,CASSPGQIYGYTF,TGTGCCAGCAGCCCAGGACAGATCTATGGCTACACCTTC
TRBJ2-5,few,13,-,TRBV25-1,CASSDSAQETQYF,TGTGCCAGCAGTGATAGCGCGCAAGAGACCCAGTACTTC
TRBJ2-1,few,12,-,TRBV30,CAWSSGRGRQFF,TGTGCCTGGAGTTCTGGACGAGGCAGACAGTTCTTC
TRBJ1-2,few,11,-,TRBV11-2,CASRQANGYTF,TGTGCCAGCCGACAGGCCAATGGCTACACCTTC
TRBJ2-3,few,14,-,TRBV6-1,CASRRLVNTDTQYF,TGTGCCAGCAGACGACTAGTCAACACAGATACGCAGTATTTT
TRBJ2-7,-,14,-,TRBV7-2,CASSRRAAGGEQYF,TGTGCCAGCAGCCGCCGGGCCGCCGGGGGCGAGCAGTACTTC
TRBJ2-3,-,15,-,TRBV5-4,CASSSPGASTDTQYF,TGTGCCAGCAGCTCGCCGGGGGCTAGCACAGATACGCAGTATTTT
TRBJ2-5,few,15,TRBD1,TRBV29-1,CSVSITGTGKETQYF,TGCAGCGTTAGTATAACGGGGACAGGGAAAGAGACCCAGTACTTC
TRBJ2-1,-,18,TRBD2,TRBV4-2,CASSQDKVAGSSYNEQFF,TGTGCCAGCAGCCAAGATAAGGTAGCGGGAAGCTCCTACAATGAGCAGTTCTTC
TRBJ2-5,-,14,-,TRBV5-1,CASSLLSGEETQYF,TGCGCCAGCAGCCTTCTGTCGGGAGAAGAGACCCAGTACTTC
TRBJ2-7,few,14,TRBD2,TRBV6-6,CASSRTSGSYEQYF,TGTGCCAGCAGTCGGACTAGCGGCTCCTACGAGCAGTACTTC
TRBJ2-3,few,15,-,TRBV7-9,CASSIRTGDTDTQYF,TGTGCCAGCAGCATAAGGACGGGAGACACAGATACGCAGTATTTT
TRBJ2-1,-,15,TRBD2,TRBV29-1,CSAGSASGSRNEQFF,TGCAGCGCTGGATCGGCTAGCGGGAGTAGGAATGAGCAGTTCTTC
TRBJ2-3,-,15,TRBD1,TRBV7-3,CASSSTLDRGDTQYF,TGTGCCAGCAGCTCAACCCTCGACAGGGGAGATACGCAGTATTTT
TRBJ1-1,-,13,-,TRBV6-5,CASKGNTNTEAFF,TGTGCCAGCAAGGGGAACACGAACACTGAAGCTTTCTTT
TRBJ1-6,-,14,-,TRBV7-9,CASGSEGRGSPLHF,TGTGCCAGCGGATCGGAGGGAAGGGGTTCACCCCTCCACTTT
TRBJ1-1,-,13,-,TRBV29-1,CSVSTLRDTEAFF,TGCAGCGTTTCCACTCTAAGGGACACTGAAGCTTTCTTT
TRBJ2-2,-,16,TRBD1,TRBV11-3,CASGAGQGASTGELFF,TGTGCCAGCGGCGCGGGACAGGGGGCGTCCACCGGGGAGCTGTTTTTT
TRBJ2-5,-,13,TRBD2,TRBV2,CASSGLASETQYF,TGTGCCAGCAGTGGACTAGCTTCAGAGACCCAGTACTTC
TRBJ2-3,-,16,-,TRBV21-1,CASSPWRTGSTDTQYF,TGTGCCAGCAGTCCCTGGCGGACAGGGAGCACAGATACGCAGTATTTT
TRBJ2-3,few,13,TRBD1,TRBV29-1,CSVGRDSTDTQYF,TGCAGCGTTGGCCGGGACAGTACAGATACGCAGTATTTT